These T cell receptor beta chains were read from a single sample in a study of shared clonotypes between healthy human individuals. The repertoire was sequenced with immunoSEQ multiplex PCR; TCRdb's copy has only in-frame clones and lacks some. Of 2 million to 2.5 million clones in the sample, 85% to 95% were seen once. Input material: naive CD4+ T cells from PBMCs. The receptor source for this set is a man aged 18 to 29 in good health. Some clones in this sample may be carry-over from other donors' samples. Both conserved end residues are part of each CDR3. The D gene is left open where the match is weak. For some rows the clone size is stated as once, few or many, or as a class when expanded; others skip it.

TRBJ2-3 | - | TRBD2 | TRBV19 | CASRPGLAGITDTQYF | TGTGCCAGTAGACCGGGACTAGCGGGGATCACAGATACGCAGTATTTT
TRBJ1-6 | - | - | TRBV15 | CATSRDWVNNSPLHF | TGTGCCACCAGCAGAGATTGGGTCAATAATTCACCCCTCCACTTT
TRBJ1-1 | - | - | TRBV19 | CASSSLRGGTEAFF | TGTGCCAGTAGTTCGCTCAGGGGTGGAACTGAAGCTTTCTTT
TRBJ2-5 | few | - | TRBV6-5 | CASSPDNRETQYF | TGTGCCAGCAGCCCCGACAACCGGGAGACCCAGTACTTC
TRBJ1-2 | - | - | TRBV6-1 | CASSDQGIGGYTF | TGTGCCAGCAGTGATCAGGGAATTGGTGGCTACACCTTC
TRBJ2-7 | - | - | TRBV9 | CASSVATGLPYEQYF | TGTGCCAGCAGCGTGGCAACGGGGCTCCCCTACGAGCAGTACTTC
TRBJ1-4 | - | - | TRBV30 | CAWSGMEKLFF | TGTGCCTGGAGTGGAATGGAAAAACTGTTTTTT
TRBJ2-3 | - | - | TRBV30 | CAWSVGGTDTQYF | TGTGCCTGGAGTGTCGGAGGCACAGATACGCAGTATTTT
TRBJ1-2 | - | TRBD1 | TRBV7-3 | CASSPTSGTGAYGYTF | TGTGCCAGCAGCCCAACCAGCGGGACAGGAGCCTATGGCTACACCTTC
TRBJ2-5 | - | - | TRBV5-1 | CASSFGTQRETQYF | TGCGCCAGCAGCTTCGGGACCCAGCGTGAGACCCAGTACTTC
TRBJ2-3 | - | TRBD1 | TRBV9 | CASSVRGSKDTQYF | TGTGCCAGCAGCGTCAGGGGGTCTAAAGATACGCAGTATTTT
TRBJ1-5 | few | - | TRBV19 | CASSGAGQFQGPQHF | TGTGCCAGTAGCGGGGCCGGACAGTTCCAGGGCCCCCAGCATTTT
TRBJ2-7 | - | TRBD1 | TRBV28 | CASSPSQGAPGYEQYF | TGTGCCAGCAGTCCATCACAGGGGGCGCCCGGCTACGAGCAGTACTTC
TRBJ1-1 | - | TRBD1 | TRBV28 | CASSLRGQITEAFF | TGTGCCAGCAGTTTAAGGGGGCAAATCACTGAAGCTTTCTTT
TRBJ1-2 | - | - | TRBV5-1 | CASSLEGPKGYGYTF | TGCGCCAGCAGCTTGGAGGGGCCTAAGGGCTATGGCTACACCTTC
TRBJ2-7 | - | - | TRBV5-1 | CASSLEQRVSYEQYF | TGCGCCAGCAGCTTGGAGCAACGAGTCTCCTACGAGCAGTACTTC
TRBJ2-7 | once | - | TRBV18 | CASSHRSGLGEQYF | TGTGCCAGCTCACACCGGTCAGGGTTGGGCGAGCAGTACTTC